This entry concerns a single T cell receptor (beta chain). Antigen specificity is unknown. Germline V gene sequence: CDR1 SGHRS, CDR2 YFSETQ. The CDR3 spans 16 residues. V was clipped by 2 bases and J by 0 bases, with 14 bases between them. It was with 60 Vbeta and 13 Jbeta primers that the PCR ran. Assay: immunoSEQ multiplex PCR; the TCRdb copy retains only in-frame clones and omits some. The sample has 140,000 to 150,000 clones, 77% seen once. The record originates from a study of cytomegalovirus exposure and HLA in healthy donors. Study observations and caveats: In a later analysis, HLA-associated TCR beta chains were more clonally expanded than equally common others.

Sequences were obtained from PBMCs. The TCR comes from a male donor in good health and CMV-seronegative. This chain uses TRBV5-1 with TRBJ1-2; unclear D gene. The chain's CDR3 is CASSFSPLRANYGYTF. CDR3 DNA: TGCGCCAGCAGCTTTAGCCCCCTGCGAGCTAACTATGGCTACACCTTC. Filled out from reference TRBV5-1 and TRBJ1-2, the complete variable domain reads KAGVTQTPRYLIKTRGQQVTLSCSPISGHRSVSWYQQTPGQGLQFLFEYFSETQRNKGNFPGRFSGRQFSNSRSEMNVSTLELGDSALYLCASSFSPLRANYGYTFGSGTRLTVV.